Shown below are 21 T cell receptor beta chains from a single sample sequenced in a study of radiotherapy plus CTLA-4 blockade in lung cancer. Data came from immunoSEQ multiplex PCR; TCRdb stores just in-frame clones and leaves some out. Of about 97,000 clones in the sample, 65% to 80% were seen once. Sequences were derived from peripheral blood, sampled from a patient treated with radiotherapy plus ipilimumab. The receptors come from a human donor with non-small cell lung cancer who had a partial response to radiotherapy plus ipilimumab. Some clones in this sample may be carry-over from other donors' samples.

The chain carries TRBV7-2 and TRBJ2-1; 8 bases are a match to TRBD2. The germline V gene encodes CDR1 SGHTA and CDR2 FQGNSA. V shed 2 bases, J shed 4 bases, and the junction held 7 bases outside the gene matches. The CDR3 loop spans 16 amino acids. The CDR3 protein is CASSLLPSGSYNEQFF. Written as DNA, the CDR3 is TGTGCCAGCAGCTTACTGCCTAGCGGGTCGTACAATGAGCAGTTCTTC.

This sequence joins TRBV7-9 and TRBJ1-1, with TRBD1 as a possible D gene (6 bases). Germline V gene lookup returns CDR1 SEHNR and CDR2 FQNEAQ (reference sequence). V was clipped by 5 bases and J by 1 base, with 8 bases between them. The CDR3 runs 13 residues. The CDR3 DNA reads as TGTGCCAGCAGCCCCAGGGGGAACACTGAAGCTTTCTTT. The encoded protein is CASSPRGNTEAFF.

CDR3: CASSPAASRRDSPLHF. CDR3 nucleotides: TGTGCCAGCAGCCCAGCGGCCAGCCGGAGGGATTCACCCCTCCACTTT. The V call is TRBV7-2, the J call TRBJ1-6; no definite D call. Germline values: CDR1 SGHTA, CDR2 FQGNSA. The CDR3 has 16 residues. V was trimmed by 5 bases and J by 8 bases, leaving 19 bases between them.

V is TRBV7-9 and J is TRBJ2-1; TRBD2 agrees at 7 bases. CDR1 and CDR2 (germline): SEHNR, FQNEAQ (reference sequence). CDR3 length equals 14 residues. Losses at the gene ends were 2 bases for V and 10 bases for J; bases not matched to a gene: 8. The CDR3 region is CASSLSGVIGEQFF. CDR3 DNA sequence: TGTGCCAGCAGCTTAAGCGGGGTTATTGGCGAGCAGTTCTTC.

The J gene is TRBJ2-7, the V gene TRBV4-1; 8 nucleotides line up with TRBD1. Germline values: CDR1 MGHRA, CDR2 YSYEKL. The CDR3 has 16 amino acids. J gave up 3 bases and V 1 base, and 8 bases lay outside the gene matches. The CDR3, as DNA: TGCGCCAGCAGCCAAGTTTACGGACAGGGTTTCTACGAGCAGTACTTC. It translates to CASSQVYGQGFYEQYF.

This clone occurred a few times. This chain links TRBV19 with TRBJ1-1; D is unclear. V was trimmed by 7 bases and J by 7 bases, leaving 13 bases between them. The CDR3 is 12 residues long. CDR1 is LNHDA, CDR2 SQIVND, per germline (reference sequence). Here the CDR3 DNA reads TGTGCCAGTAAAAGCCGGGGTGGTGAAGCTTTCTTT. Translation gives CASKSRGGEAFF.

V is TRBV6-6 and J is TRBJ2-1, with a possible D match to TRBD2 (5 bases). Germline V lookup: CDR1 MNHNY, CDR2 SVGAGI (reference sequence). This CDR3 spans 15 amino acids. V was cut by 6 bases and J by 7 bases, with 19 bases left in between. CDR3 DNA sequence: TGTGCCAGCAGAGACGGCCTCGTCGGAGGAAATGAGCAGTTCTTC. Translation gives CASRDGLVGGNEQFF.

J is TRBJ2-2 and V is TRBV11-1; D is possibly TRBD1 (6 bases). The CDR3 sequence is 14 residues long. Germline V CDR1 and CDR2: SGHAT, FQDESV (reference sequence). V was clipped by 0 bases and J by 7 bases, with 9 bases between them. DNA for the CDR3: TGTGCCAGCAGCTTAGCGCTGGGACACGGGGAGCTGTTTTTT. Protein product: CASSLALGHGELFF.

This clone appeared many times. The J gene is TRBJ1-5, the V gene TRBV6-1, with D unclear. The germline V gene has CDR1 MNHNS and CDR2 SASEGT. The germline V and J ends were trimmed by 4 bases and 2 bases, with 9 bases remaining between them. The CDR3 spans 14 residues. The CDR3 protein is CASSATLGNQPQHF. The CDR3 bases are TGTGCCAGCAGTGCGACTTTGGGCAATCAGCCCCAGCATTTT.

This rearrangement joins TRBV6-6 to TRBJ2-3; TRBD2 matches 9 bases. Germline values: CDR1 MNHNY, CDR2 SVGAGI (reference sequence). This CDR3 region has 16 residues. The J segment lost 0 bases and the V segment lost 0 bases, leaving 1 base of the junction unmatched. CDR3 in DNA: TGTGCCAGCAGTTACTCGAGCGGGGGGAGCACAGATACGCAGTATTTT. Encoded protein: CASSYSSGGSTDTQYF.

This clone was recorded a few times. The J gene is TRBJ2-7, the V gene TRBV6-5; 7 positions agree with TRBD1. Trimming cost V 5 bases and J 6 bases; bases outside gene matches: 7. CDR1 is MNHEY and CDR2 is SVGAGI in the germline V gene. The CDR3 is 13 residues long. CDR3: CASSGTGDREQYF. CDR3 DNA sequence: TGTGCCAGCAGTGGAACAGGGGACCGCGAGCAGTACTTC.

This chain joins TRBV13 and TRBJ2-5; TRBD1 matches at 8 bases. CDR3 length: 13 amino acids. CDR1 and CDR2 from the germline V gene are PRHDT and FYEKMQ (reference sequence). The ends lost 6 bases at V and 5 bases at J; junction bases unmatched: 5. The CDR3 DNA sequence: TGTGCCAGCAGTTGGACAGGGTGGGAGACCCAGTACTTC. This encodes CASSWTGWETQYF.

The V and J genes are TRBV11-2 and TRBJ2-1, with 10 bases aligning to TRBD2. This CDR3 comprises 15 residues. The germline V gene encodes CDR1 SGHAT and CDR2 FQNNGV. J gave up 6 bases and V 5 bases, and 7 bases lay outside the gene matches. CDR3 protein: CASSRGLAGVNEQFF. CDR3 bases: TGTGCCAGCAGCCGTGGCCTAGCGGGGGTCAATGAGCAGTTCTTC.

The V call is TRBV4-2, the J call TRBJ2-4; weak D call: TRBD2 (6 bases). This CDR3 is built from 14 residues. Germline V lookup: CDR1 LGHNA, CDR2 YNFKEQ. V lost 4 bases, J lost 9 bases, and 16 bases lay in between. CDR3: CASSLLTGVSIQYF. In DNA form, the CDR3 reads TGTGCCAGCAGCCTACTAACGGGGGTGAGCATTCAGTACTTC.

This chain uses TRBV19 with TRBJ1-5; 9 nucleotides align to TRBD1. Trimming removed 3 bases from V and 1 base from J; junction bases left unmatched: 13. This CDR3 has 19 amino acids. CDR1 is LNHDA, CDR2 SQIVND, per germline (reference sequence). CDR3 residues: CASSIRVGQGSGSNQPQHF. DNA for the CDR3: TGTGCCAGTAGTATCCGAGTGGGACAGGGATCGGGGAGCAATCAGCCCCAGCATTTT.

This rearrangement joins TRBV7-9 to TRBJ2-1, with a possible D match to TRBD1 (6 bases). CDR1 and CDR2 (germline): SEHNR, FQNEAQ (reference sequence). This CDR3 has 12 amino acids. The V gene lost 7 bases and the J gene lost 9 bases, with 13 bases spanning the gap. The DNA for the CDR3 is TGTGCCAGCAACCCAGGGGTTACTGAGCAGTTCTTC. Protein product: CASNPGVTEQFF.

The count of this clone is one. The chain carries TRBV7-3 and TRBJ2-1; possible D gene TRBD2, 6 bases. V lost 4 bases, J lost 2 bases, and 6 bases lay in between. CDR1 is SGHTA and CDR2 is FQGTGA in the germline V gene. The CDR3 totals 13 residues. Here the CDR3 DNA reads TGTGCCAGCAGCTGGGGGGCCTACAATGAGCAGTTCTTC. This translates into CASSWGAYNEQFF.

This clone was recorded only once. This sequence joins TRBV11-3 and TRBJ2-1, with D hard to call. The V gene lost 6 bases and the J gene lost 3 bases, with 15 bases spanning the gap. The CDR3 consists of 15 residues. Germline lookup yields CDR1 SGHNT and CDR2 YENEEA. The CDR3 spells CASSPAVAFYNEQFF. The CDR3 DNA follows: TGTGCCAGCAGTCCGGCGGTAGCTTTCTACAATGAGCAGTTCTTC.

This CDR3 reads CASRTGQGALHGYTF. CDR3 nucleotide sequence: TGTGCCAGCCGAACCGGACAGGGGGCGCTTCATGGCTACACCTTC. This chain joins TRBV28 and TRBJ1-2, with 11 bases identical to TRBD1. The CDR3 length is 15 residues. Germline CDR1 reads MDHEN; CDR2 reads SYDVKM. With 8 bases clipped from V and 6 bases from J, the junction kept 11 bases outside the gene matches.

The V gene is TRBV6-1, the J gene TRBJ2-6, with 7 positions matching TRBD1. Per germline, CDR1 MNHNS and CDR2 SASEGT. CDR3 size: 15 residues. Trimming took 6 bases from V and 2 from J; bases not matched to a gene: 4. The CDR3, as DNA: TGTGCCAGCAGGGGGACAGCCACTGGGGCCAACGTCCTGACTTTC. This encodes CASRGTATGANVLTF.

The CDR3 bases are TGTGCCAGCAGTTACTCTGGGACAGGGACCAATGAGCAGTTCTTC. Encoded protein: CASSYSGTGTNEQFF. This rearrangement joins TRBV6-5 to TRBJ2-1; 9 bases line up with TRBD1. The CDR3 runs to 15 residues. V was clipped by 0 bases and J by 6 bases; unmatched bases: 3. In germline, CDR1 is MNHEY, CDR2 SVGAGI.